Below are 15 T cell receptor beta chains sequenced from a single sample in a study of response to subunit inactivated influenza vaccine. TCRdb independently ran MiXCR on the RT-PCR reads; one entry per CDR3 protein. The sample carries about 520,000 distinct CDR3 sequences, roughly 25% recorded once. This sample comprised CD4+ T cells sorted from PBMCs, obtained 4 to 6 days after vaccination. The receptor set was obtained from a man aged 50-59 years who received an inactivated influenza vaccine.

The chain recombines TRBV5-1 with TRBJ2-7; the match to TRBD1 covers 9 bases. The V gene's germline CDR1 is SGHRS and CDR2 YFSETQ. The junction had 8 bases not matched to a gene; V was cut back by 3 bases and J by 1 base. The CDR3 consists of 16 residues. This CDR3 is CASSSSLTGGSYEQYF. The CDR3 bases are TGCGCCAGCAGCTCGAGTTTGACAGGGGGTTCCTACGAGCAGTACTTC. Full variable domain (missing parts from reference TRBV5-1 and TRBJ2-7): KAGVTQTPRYLIKTRGQQVTLSCSPISGHRSVSWYQQTPGQGLQFLFEYFSETQRNKGNFPGRFSGRQFSNSRSEMNVSTLELGDSALYLCASSSSLTGGSYEQYFGPGTRLTVT.

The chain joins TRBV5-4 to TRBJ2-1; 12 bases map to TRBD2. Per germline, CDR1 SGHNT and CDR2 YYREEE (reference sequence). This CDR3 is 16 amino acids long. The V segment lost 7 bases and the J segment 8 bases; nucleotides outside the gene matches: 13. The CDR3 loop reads CASGPTSGGPQDEQFF. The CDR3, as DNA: TGTGCCAGCGGTCCGACTAGCGGGGGCCCCCAGGATGAGCAGTTCTTC.

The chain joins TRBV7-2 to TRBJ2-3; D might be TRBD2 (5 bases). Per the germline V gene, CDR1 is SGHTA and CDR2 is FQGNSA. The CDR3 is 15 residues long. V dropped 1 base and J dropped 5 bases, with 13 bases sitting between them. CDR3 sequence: CASSLGLLAQDTQYF. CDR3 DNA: TGTGCCAGCAGCTTAGGTTTGCTAGCCCAAGATACGCAGTATTTT.

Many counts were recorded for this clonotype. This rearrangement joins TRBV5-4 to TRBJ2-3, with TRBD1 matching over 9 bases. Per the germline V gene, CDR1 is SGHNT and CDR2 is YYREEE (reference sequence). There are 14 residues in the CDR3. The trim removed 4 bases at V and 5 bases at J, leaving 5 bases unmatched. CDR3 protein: CASSRGQGVDTQYF. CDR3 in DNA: TGTGCCAGCAGCCGGGGACAGGGTGTAGATACGCAGTATTTT.

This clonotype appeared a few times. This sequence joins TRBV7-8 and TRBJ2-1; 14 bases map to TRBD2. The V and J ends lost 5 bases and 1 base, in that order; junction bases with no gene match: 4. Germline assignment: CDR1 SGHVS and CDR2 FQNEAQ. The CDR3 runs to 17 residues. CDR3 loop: CASSPWTSGGSYNEQFF. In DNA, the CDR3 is TGTGCCAGCAGCCCCTGGACTAGCGGGGGGTCCTACAATGAGCAGTTCTTC.

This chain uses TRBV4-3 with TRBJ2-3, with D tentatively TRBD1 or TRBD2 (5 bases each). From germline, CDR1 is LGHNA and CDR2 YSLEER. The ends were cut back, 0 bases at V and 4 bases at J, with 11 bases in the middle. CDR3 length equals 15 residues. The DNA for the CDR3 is TGCGCCAGCAGCCAAGAGGCAGGGCGGGCAGATACGCAGTATTTT. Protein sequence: CASSQEAGRADTQYF.

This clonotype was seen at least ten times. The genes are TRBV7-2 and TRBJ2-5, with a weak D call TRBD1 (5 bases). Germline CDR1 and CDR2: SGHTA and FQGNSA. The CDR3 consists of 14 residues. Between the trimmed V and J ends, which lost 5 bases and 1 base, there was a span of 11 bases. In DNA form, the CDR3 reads TGTGCCAGCAGCCCCCAGGGTTCCCAAGAGACCCAGTACTTC. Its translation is CASSPQGSQETQYF.

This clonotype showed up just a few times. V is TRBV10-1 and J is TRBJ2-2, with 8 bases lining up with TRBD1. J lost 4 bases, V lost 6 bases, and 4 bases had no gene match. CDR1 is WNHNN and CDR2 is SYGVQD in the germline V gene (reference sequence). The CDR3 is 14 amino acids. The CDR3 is CASRAGQGTGELFF. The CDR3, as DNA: TGCGCCAGCAGAGCAGGACAGGGCACCGGGGAGCTGTTTTTT.

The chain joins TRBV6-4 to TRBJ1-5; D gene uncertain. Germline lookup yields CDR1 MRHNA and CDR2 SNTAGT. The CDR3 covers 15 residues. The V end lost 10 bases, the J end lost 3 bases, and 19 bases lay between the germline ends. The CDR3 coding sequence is TGTGCCAACTGGGTCTGTCCCGGCCTCAATCAGCCCCAGCATTTT. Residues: CANWVCPGLNQPQHF.

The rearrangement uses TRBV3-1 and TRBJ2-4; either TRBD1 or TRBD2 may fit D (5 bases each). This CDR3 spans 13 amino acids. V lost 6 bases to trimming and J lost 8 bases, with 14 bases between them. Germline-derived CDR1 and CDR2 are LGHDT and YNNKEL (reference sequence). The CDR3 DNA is TGTGCCAGCAGTCGGGCCCGAGGGGACATTCAGTACTTC. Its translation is CASSRARGDIQYF.

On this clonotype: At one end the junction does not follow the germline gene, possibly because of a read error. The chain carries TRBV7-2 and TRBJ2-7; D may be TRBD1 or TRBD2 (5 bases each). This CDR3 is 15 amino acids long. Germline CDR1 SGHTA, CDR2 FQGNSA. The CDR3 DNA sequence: TGTGTCAGCAGCTTAGGGGTTGGGACGGCATACGAGCAGTACTTC. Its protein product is CVSSLGVGTAYEQYF.

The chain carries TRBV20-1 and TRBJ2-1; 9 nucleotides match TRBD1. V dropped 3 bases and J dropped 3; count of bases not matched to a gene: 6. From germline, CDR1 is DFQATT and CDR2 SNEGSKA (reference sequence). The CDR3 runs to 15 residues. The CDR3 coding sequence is TGCAGTGCTAGGGGGAGACAGGGGGACTACAATGAGCAGTTCTTC. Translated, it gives CSARGRQGDYNEQFF.

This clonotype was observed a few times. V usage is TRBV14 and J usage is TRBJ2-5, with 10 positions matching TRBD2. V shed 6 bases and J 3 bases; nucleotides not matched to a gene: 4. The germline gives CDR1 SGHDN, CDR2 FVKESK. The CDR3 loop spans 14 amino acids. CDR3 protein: CASRRGLAEETQYF. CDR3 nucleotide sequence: TGTGCCAGCAGACGCGGACTAGCGGAAGAGACCCAGTACTTC.

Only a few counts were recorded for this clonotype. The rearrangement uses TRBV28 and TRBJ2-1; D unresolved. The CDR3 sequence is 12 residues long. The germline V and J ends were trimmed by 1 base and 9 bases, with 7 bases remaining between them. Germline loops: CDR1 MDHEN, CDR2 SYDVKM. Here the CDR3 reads CASSLLVSEQFF. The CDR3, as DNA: TGTGCCAGCAGTTTATTAGTCTCTGAGCAGTTCTTC.

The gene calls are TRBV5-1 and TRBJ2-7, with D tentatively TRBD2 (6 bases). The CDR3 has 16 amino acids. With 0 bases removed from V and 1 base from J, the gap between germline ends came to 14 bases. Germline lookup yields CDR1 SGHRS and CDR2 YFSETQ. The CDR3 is CASSLALGRKSYEQYF. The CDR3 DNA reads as TGCGCCAGCAGCTTGGCTTTGGGGAGGAAATCCTACGAGCAGTACTTC.